This is a list of T cell receptor beta chains from one sample in a study of Ad26.COV2.S vaccination and SARS-CoV-2 variants. Sequencing was performed with immunoSEQ multiplex PCR; in TCRdb, only in-frame clones are kept and a portion is missing. This sample has about 680,000 clones, with roughly nine tenths found just once. The material sequenced was peripheral blood, taken in a trial of Ad26.COV2.S vaccine versus placebo. Every receptor here comes from a person between 18 and 65 years old who received the Ad26.COV2.S COVID-19 vaccine or a placebo. The CDR3 runs from the conserved cysteine through the conserved F or W. A D gene is named only where the DNA matches it firmly. Some rows have no size entry. The others give once, few or many, or a class for an expanded clone.

clone size	D gene	J gene	V gene	CDR3 DNA	CDR3 protein
.	.	TRBJ2-7	TRBV6-5	TGTGCCACCAATACCGGGGACGACTACGAGCAGTACTTC	CATNTGDDYEQYF
few	TRBD2	TRBJ2-2	TRBV18	TGTGCCAGCTCACCAGGGCTAGCGGTTAACACCGGGGAGCTGTTTTTT	CASSPGLAVNTGELFF
.	TRBD1	TRBJ2-5	TRBV6-5	TGTGCCAGCAGATTACAGGGGGCGGAGGTCGGGCCCCAGTACTTC	CASRLQGAEVGPQYF
.	.	TRBJ2-7	TRBV18	TGTGCCAGCTCACCCGACAGGAGGAGCTCCTACGAGCAGTACTTC	CASSPDRRSSYEQYF
.	TRBD2	TRBJ2-5	TRBV7-9	TGTGCCAGCAGCTTTCAGGGAGGGTGGGAGACCCAGTACTTC	CASSFQGGWETQYF
.	.	TRBJ2-6	TRBV5-4	TGTGCCAGCAGCCCGGCCCCCGCAGGCTCTGGGGCCAACGTCCTGACTTTC	CASSPAPAGSGANVLTF
.	TRBD1	TRBJ1-2	TRBV30	TGTGCCTGGAGTGTACGGACAGGGCCCTATGGCTACACCTTC	CAWSVRTGPYGYTF
.	TRBD1	TRBJ1-2	TRBV24-1	TGTGCCACCATAGCGCGTGACAGGGGGTTCCCGAACTATGGCTACACCTTC	CATIARDRGFPNYGYTF
.	TRBD1	TRBJ2-2	TRBV19	TGTGCCAGTACCTGGGACAGGGGTGGGACCGGGGAGCTGTTTTTT	CASTWDRGGTGELFF
.	.	TRBJ1-2	TRBV15	TGTGCCACCAGCGGAACCAGAGATTCTAACTATGGCTACACCTTC	CATSGTRDSNYGYTF
.	.	TRBJ1-6	TRBV11-2	TGTGCCAGCAGCTTAACCTTCGACCTACCGAGCTCCTATAATTCACCCCTCCACTTT	CASSLTFDLPSSYNSPLHF
once	.	TRBJ1-5	TRBV30	TGTGCCTGGAGTGTACAGGGCCATCAGCCCCAGCATTTT	CAWSVQGHQPQHF
.	.	TRBJ2-7	TRBV6-6	TGTGCCAGCAGTCCCAGCTACGAGCAGTACTTC	CASSPSYEQYF
once	.	TRBJ2-3	TRBV10-3	TGTGCCATCAGTGAATTTATATTGGATACGCAGTATTTT	CAISEFILDTQYF
.	.	TRBJ2-5	TRBV7-9	TGTGCCAGCAGCTTCGCTGGGGGTGGCGAGACCCAGTACTTC	CASSFAGGGETQYF
.	TRBD2	TRBJ2-5	TRBV3-1/TRBV3-2	TGTGCCAGCAGCTACGGACTAGCGGGGAACCAAGAGACCCAGTACTTC	CASSYGLAGNQETQYF
.	TRBD1	TRBJ1-2	TRBV6-2/TRBV6-3	TGTGCCAGCAGCAGACAGGGCGTTGGCTACACCTTC	CASSRQGVGYTF
.	.	TRBJ2-2	TRBV7-8	TGTGCCAGCAGCATTGACAGGACCGGGGAGCTGTTTTTT	CASSIDRTGELFF
.	TRBD1	TRBJ2-2	TRBV19	TGTGCCAGTCTTAGACAGGGGTTTGGCGGGGAGCTGTTTTTT	CASLRQGFGGELFF
once	TRBD2	TRBJ2-7	TRBV7-8	TGTGCCAGCAGCTTACTAGCGGGAGGTCTCTACGAGCAGTACTTC	CASSLLAGGLYEQYF
.	.	TRBJ2-7	TRBV28	TGTGCCAGCAGTTTATCGCGGGGAGAGCAGTACTTC	CASSLSRGEQYF
.	.	TRBJ2-7	TRBV4-2	TGTGCCAGCAGCCAACTGCACCTCAACGAGCAGTACTTC	CASSQLHLNEQYF
.	.	TRBJ1-5	TRBV3-1/TRBV3-2	TGTGCCAGCAGCCGAGACGGTAGCAATCAGCCCCAGCATTTT	CASSRDGSNQPQHF
.	TRBD1	TRBJ2-7	TRBV11-2	TGTGCCAGCAGCTTGACCGGGACAGGGCAGGAGCAGTACTTC	CASSLTGTGQEQYF
.	.	TRBJ1-4	TRBV7-9	TGTGCCAGCAGCAACCCCGGACAGCCTAATGAAAAACTGTTTTTT	CASSNPGQPNEKLFF
.	TRBD1	TRBJ1-5	TRBV6-5	TGTGCCAGCAGTTACTCAACAGGGGGAGCCCAGCATTTT	CASSYSTGGAQHF
.	TRBD1	TRBJ2-5	TRBV19	TGTGCCAGTAGCCTCCGGACAGGGGGTTTCGAGACCCAGTACTTC	CASSLRTGGFETQYF
.	.	TRBJ1-1	TRBV10-3	TGTGCCTCTGGGGGGCGGGGGTCATCGGAAGCTTTCTTT	CASGGRGSSEAFF
.	.	TRBJ1-6	TRBV10-2	TGCGCCAGCAGTGAAGCAGGGAGCCCTTCACCCCTCCACTTT	CASSEAGSPSPLHF
.	TRBD1	TRBJ2-7	TRBV10-1	TGCGCCAGTCCTGCCGGGACAGGGACCTACGAGCAGTACTTC	CASPAGTGTYEQYF
.	.	TRBJ2-1	TRBV11-2	TGTGCCAGCAGCTTAGATCTAGTCTCCGGTGAGCAGTTCTTC	CASSLDLVSGEQFF